This T cell receptor (beta chain) was captured in a study of shared T cell receptors in the human thymus. The germline gives CDR1 SNHLY, CDR2 FYNNEI. CDR3 size: 13 residues. Trimming shortened V by 5 bases and J by 9 bases, and 14 bases separated the two germline ends. Profiling relied on immunoSEQ multiplex PCR, and the TCRdb table lists in-frame clones only, not all of them. This table has more than 550,000 clones, roughly 86% appearing once. These data also featured in a second study, about human thymus T cells.

The chain joins TRBV2 to TRBJ2-1, with D possibly matching TRBD2 (6 bases). The clonotype originates from a boy younger than two with a congenital heart defect. What was sequenced was thymocytes. This CDR3 is CASSWTPGGEQFF. The CDR3 bases are TGTGCCAGCAGTTGGACCCCCGGGGGTGAGCAGTTCTTC.